Presented here are 2 T cell receptor beta chains from one specimen sequenced in a study of metastatic and nonmetastatic thyroid tumors. Prior to thyroid surgery, none of the patients had received any treatment. TCRdb re-clonotyped the PCR reads via MiXCR. The sample records 85,000 to 100,000 clones, about an eighth being singletons. Sequenced: blood. The receptors stem from a female donor with papillary thyroid cancer or a benign thyroid nodule (not recorded which). Some clones in this sample may be carry-over from other donors' samples.

This clone was found many times. The chain couples TRBV28 to TRBJ1-2; TRBD1 matches at 7 bases. Looked up from germline, CDR1 is MDHEN and CDR2 is SYDVKM. Trimming cost V 4 bases and J 5 bases; bases outside gene matches: 4. This CDR3 has 13 residues. CDR3 loop: CASSSDRVYGYTF. As DNA, the CDR3 is TGTGCCAGCAGTTCTGACAGGGTGTATGGCTACACCTTC.

This clone was detected ten times or more. The chain uses TRBV29-1 and TRBJ1-1; weak D call: TRBD1 (5 bases). V dropped 5 bases and J dropped 11 bases, with 12 bases sitting between them. The length of the CDR3 is 10 residues. Per germline, CDR1 SQVTM and CDR2 ANQGSEA. The CDR3 spells CSVTGTGAFF. CDR3 sequence (DNA): TGCAGCGTTACCGGGACCGGGGCTTTCTTT.